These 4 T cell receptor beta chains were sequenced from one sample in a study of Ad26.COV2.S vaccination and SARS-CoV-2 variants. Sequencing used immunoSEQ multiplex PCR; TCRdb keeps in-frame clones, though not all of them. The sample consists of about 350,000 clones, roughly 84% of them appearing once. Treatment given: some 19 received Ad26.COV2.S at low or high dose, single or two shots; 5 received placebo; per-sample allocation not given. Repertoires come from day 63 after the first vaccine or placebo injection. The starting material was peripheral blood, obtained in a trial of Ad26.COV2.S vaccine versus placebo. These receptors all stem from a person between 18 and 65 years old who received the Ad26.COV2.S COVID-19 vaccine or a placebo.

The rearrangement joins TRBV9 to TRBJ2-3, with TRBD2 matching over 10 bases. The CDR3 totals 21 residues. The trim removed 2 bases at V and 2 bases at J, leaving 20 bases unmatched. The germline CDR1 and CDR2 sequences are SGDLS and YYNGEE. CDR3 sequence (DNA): TGTGCCAGCAGCGTCCCCCTGGTAAGCGGGGGGGCCACCCCTCTCACAGATACGCAGTATTTT. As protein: CASSVPLVSGGATPLTDTQYF.

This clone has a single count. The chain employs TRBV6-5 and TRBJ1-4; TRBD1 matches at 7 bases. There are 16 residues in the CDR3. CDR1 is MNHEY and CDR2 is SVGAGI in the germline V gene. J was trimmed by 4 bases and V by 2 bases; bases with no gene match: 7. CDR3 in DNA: TGTGCCAGCAGTTACGGTCAGGGGGGGCTTAATGAAAAACTGTTTTTT. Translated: CASSYGQGGLNEKLFF.

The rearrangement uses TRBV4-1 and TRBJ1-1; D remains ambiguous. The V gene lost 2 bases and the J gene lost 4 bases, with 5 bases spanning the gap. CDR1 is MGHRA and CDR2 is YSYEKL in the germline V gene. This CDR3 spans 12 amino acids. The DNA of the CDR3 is TGCGCCAGCAGCCAAACGCTCACTGAAGCTTTCTTT. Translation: CASSQTLTEAFF.

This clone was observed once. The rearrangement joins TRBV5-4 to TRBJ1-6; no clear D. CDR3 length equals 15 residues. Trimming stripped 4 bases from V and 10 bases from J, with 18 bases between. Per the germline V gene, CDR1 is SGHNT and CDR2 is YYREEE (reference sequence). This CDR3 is CASSPEGTERSPLHF. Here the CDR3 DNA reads TGTGCCAGCAGCCCAGAAGGAACAGAACGGTCACCCCTCCACTTT.